This T cell receptor (beta chain) was identified in a study of PD-1 blockade in classical Hodgkin lymphoma. Generated by immunoSEQ multiplex PCR, the TCRdb table keeps only in-frame clones and is missing some. The table lists fewer than 65,000 clones, 80% to 90% of them singletons. Trimming removed 4 bases at V and 5 bases at J, with 14 bases between. CDR1 GTSNPN and CDR2 SVGIG come from the germline V gene (reference sequence). CDR3 size: 14 residues. Study-wide results and limits: Before treatment, complete responders showed about the same diversity as newly diagnosed patients. Exclusion was applied to patients who started nivolumab under 1 year after ASCT. Researchers reported that CD4+ TCR diversity, though not CD8+, rose significantly by C4D1.

Each patient relapsed following autologous stem cell transplantation, and prior brentuximab vedotin exposure differed. Of note for this clone: No antigen is known for it.

This specimen consisted of peripheral blood mononuclear cells (PBMCs), obtained at baseline. This TCR was sampled from a human donor with classical Hodgkin lymphoma. This chain links TRBV30 with TRBJ2-2; D is unclear. The CDR3 nucleotides are TGTGCCTGGACGGTTCAGGAGAGGACCGGGGAGCTGTTTTTT. Translating it yields CAWTVQERTGELFF.